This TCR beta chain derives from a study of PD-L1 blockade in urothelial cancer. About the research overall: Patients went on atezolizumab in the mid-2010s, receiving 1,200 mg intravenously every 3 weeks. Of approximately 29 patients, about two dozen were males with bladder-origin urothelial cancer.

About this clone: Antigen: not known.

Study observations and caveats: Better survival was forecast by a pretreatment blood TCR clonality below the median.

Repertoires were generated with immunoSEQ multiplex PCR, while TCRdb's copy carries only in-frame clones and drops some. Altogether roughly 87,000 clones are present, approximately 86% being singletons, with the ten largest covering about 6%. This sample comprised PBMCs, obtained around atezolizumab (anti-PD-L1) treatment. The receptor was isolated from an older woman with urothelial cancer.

CDR3 in DNA: TGTGCCAGCAGCCTCGGGACTTCGTATGAGCAGTTCTTC. Its translation: CASSLGTSYEQFF. The chain combines TRBV7-7 with TRBJ2-1, with D possibly TRBD2 on 6 matching bases. In germline, CDR1 is SSHAT, CDR2 FNYEAQ (reference sequence). CDR3 length: 13 amino acids. Trimming shortened V by 5 bases and J by 8 bases, and 13 bases separated the two germline ends.